This entry describes one T cell receptor (beta chain). The antigen is not known. Trimming shortened V by 4 bases and J by 3 bases, and 13 bases separated the two germline ends. This CDR3 is 14 amino acids long. Germline V gene data show CDR1 as SGHRS and CDR2 as YFSETQ. This sample stems from a study of T cell responses to AZD1222 COVID-19 vaccine. Pooling was applied to second doses at about 4 or about 12 weeks. TCRdb's table, derived via immunoSEQ multiplex PCR, lists solely in-frame clones and lacks some. The data contain about 170,000 clones, roughly 89% of them singletons. Study-level results: Seropositive at baseline were only a handful of AZD1222 recipients. Spike was spanned by vaccine-associated CD4 TCRs, with dominance at 160-218 and 743-854. Breadth and depth of Spike-specific TCRs rose after two AZD1222 doses.

The sequencing here drew on peripheral blood, taken 28 days after the second AZD1222 dose. The receptor was derived from an adult who received the AZD1222 COVID-19 vaccine. The chain uses TRBV5-1 and TRBJ2-5; tentative D call: TRBD2 (6 bases). CDR3: CASSHRPSEETQYF. The CDR3 nucleotides are TGCGCCAGCAGCCATAGGCCTAGCGAAGAGACCCAGTACTTC.